These 5 T cell receptor beta chains were sequenced from one sample in a study of memory CD4+ T cells and cytomegalovirus serostatus (dated by TCRdb to between 2018 and 2021). A FACSAria II was used to sort memory CD4+ T cells, defined as single viable CD3+CD4+CD8-CD45RO+ cells. Library creation used the immunoSEQ multiplex PCR assay. What TCRdb holds here is the immuneACCESS table cut down to in-frame rearrangements. Part of the clones is not present; checked against another copy, under half of the missing clones reflect an unresolved V gene, and the others are unexplained. For this sample there are 84,000 or so clones; 65% to 85% appear just once. Around 0.8% of the sample is in the top ten clones. Source material: memory CD4+ T cells from blood. All receptors derive from an adult in good health and CMV-seronegative.

The V call is TRBV19, the J call TRBJ2-1; D may correspond to TRBD1 or TRBD2 (5 bases each). The CDR3 spans 15 residues. Germline CDR1 and CDR2: LNHDA and SQIVND (reference sequence). V shed 3 bases and J shed 4 bases, with 13 bases lying between them. As DNA, the CDR3 is TGTGCCAGTAGTATTGAGGGGCAGCCTTACAATGAGCAGTTCTTC. Translation: CASSIEGQPYNEQFF.

This rearrangement joins TRBV2 to TRBJ2-6; D not certain. From germline, CDR1 is SNHLY and CDR2 FYNNEI. Trimming cost V 11 bases and J 4 bases, with 12 bases left between them. The CDR3 spans 13 residues. The CDR3 is CAASGSGANVLTF. CDR3 nucleotide sequence: TGTGCCGCTTCCGGATCCGGGGCCAACGTCCTGACTTTC.

V and J are TRBV19 and TRBJ2-3; 9 bases align to TRBD1. The V gene end was trimmed by 5 bases and the J gene end by 4 bases; junction bases not matched to a gene: 4. This CDR3 is built from 14 residues. Germline values: CDR1 LNHDA, CDR2 SQIVND (reference sequence). The CDR3 spells CASSPRTGADTQYF. The CDR3 DNA reads as TGTGCCAGTAGTCCCCGGACAGGGGCAGATACGCAGTATTTT.

J is TRBJ1-5 and V is TRBV6-1; D remains ambiguous. The length of the CDR3 is 16 residues. V was clipped by 1 base and J by 0 bases, with 10 bases between them. Germline-derived CDR1 and CDR2 are MNHNS and SASEGT. The CDR3 DNA is TGTGCCAGCAGTGAAGGGGGATCCTATAGCAATCAGCCCCAGCATTTT. It translates to CASSEGGSYSNQPQHF.

The J gene is TRBJ1-1, the V gene TRBV7-8; D not certain. CDR1 and CDR2 (germline): SGHVS, FQNEAQ. This CDR3 region has 14 residues. Trimming removed 6 bases at V and 6 bases at J, with 17 bases between. The DNA for the CDR3 is TGTGCCAGCAGTCCTGACACGTGGGGTGCTGAAGCTTTCTTT. It translates to CASSPDTWGAEAFF.